These 10 T cell receptor beta chains came from one sample sequenced in a study of OX40 agonist ivuxolimab in advanced cancers. This table comes from immunoSEQ multiplex PCR, and its TCRdb copy is limited to in-frame clones, with some not included. This sample has 55,000 to 70,000 clones, with about 85% found just once. This specimen was CD4+ or CD8+ T cells sorted from blood, taken in a trial of the OX40 agonist ivuxolimab. All receptors derive from an adult with an advanced solid tumor such as melanoma, head and neck, liver or kidney cancer.

V and J are TRBV9 and TRBJ2-1, with D perhaps TRBD1 or TRBD2 (7 bases each). The CDR3 runs 19 residues. V was pared by 2 bases and J by 2 bases, with 23 bases between. The germline V gene encodes CDR1 SGDLS and CDR2 YYNGEE. CDR3 in amino acids: CASSVEGASLAVPYNEQFF. Written as DNA, the CDR3 is TGTGCCAGCAGCGTTGAGGGGGCGTCCCTAGCGGTTCCCTACAATGAGCAGTTCTTC.

The count of this clone is one. V is TRBV28 and J is TRBJ1-1; 7 positions match TRBD1. Germline-derived CDR1 and CDR2 are MDHEN and SYDVKM. Losses at the gene ends were 10 bases for V and 5 bases for J; bases not matched to a gene: 22. The CDR3 consists of 17 residues. As DNA, the CDR3 is TGTGCCACTCAACGATACCGGGACAGCCCGGATTCGACTGAAGCTTTCTTT. This sequence encodes CATQRYRDSPDSTEAFF. The whole variable domain, remainder taken from reference TRBV28 and TRBJ1-1, is DVKVTQSSRYLVKRTGEKVFLECVQDMDHENMFWYRQDPGLGLRLIYFSYDVKMKEKGDIPEGYSVSREKKERFSLILESASTNQTSMYLCATQRYRDSPDSTEAFFGQGTRLTVV.

J is TRBJ2-1 and V is TRBV30, with TRBD2 matching over 11 bases. Trimming cost V 1 base and J 7 bases; bases outside gene matches: 6. Per germline, CDR1 GTSNPN and CDR2 SVGIG (reference sequence). The length of the CDR3 is 15 residues. CDR3 sequence reads: CAWSATGTSGNEQFF. The CDR3 region has the DNA TGTGCCTGGAGTGCGACCGGGACTAGCGGTAATGAGCAGTTCTTC.

Only one count was recorded for this clone. The rearrangement links TRBV18 to TRBJ1-4; D is uncertain. Germline assignment: CDR1 KGHSH and CDR2 LQKENI. The CDR3 length is 16 residues. The V end lost 3 bases, the J end lost 0 bases, and 11 bases lay between the germline ends. CDR3 residues: CASSPGPLATNEKLFF. CDR3 in DNA: TGTGCCAGCTCACCTGGGCCCCTTGCAACTAATGAAAAACTGTTTTTT.

The chain combines TRBV6-4 with TRBJ2-1, with D perhaps TRBD2 (6 bases). Trimming took 5 bases from V and 0 from J, leaving 11 bases between them. The CDR3 contains 15 residues. Per the germline V gene, CDR1 is MRHNA and CDR2 is SNTAGT. The CDR3 DNA sequence: TGTGCCAGCAGTCGGGACTCCGACTCCTACAATGAGCAGTTCTTC. It specifies CASSRDSDSYNEQFF.

The chain has TRBV6-5 and TRBJ2-1; the D gene is possibly TRBD1 (6 bases). The CDR3 contains 14 residues. V lost 5 bases to trimming and J lost 6 bases, with 14 bases between them. The V gene's germline CDR1 is MNHEY and CDR2 SVGAGI. The CDR3 loop reads CASSLAGQLNEQFF. In DNA, the CDR3 is TGTGCCAGCAGTCTCGCTGGACAGCTCAATGAGCAGTTCTTC.

This chain connects TRBV9 to TRBJ2-3, with 7 bases matching TRBD2. V trimming: 3 bases; J trimming: 4 bases; junction bases outside the gene matches: 5. The CDR3 has 14 amino acids. Germline values: CDR1 SGDLS, CDR2 YYNGEE. This CDR3 reads CASSGGLVADTQYF. CDR3 DNA: TGTGCCAGCAGCGGCGGACTAGTCGCAGATACGCAGTATTTT.

The table lists this clone with a count of one. The rearrangement links TRBV18 to TRBJ2-5; TRBD2 aligns across 7 bases. The CDR3 runs 13 residues. J was trimmed by 5 bases and V by 0 bases; bases with no gene match: 0. CDR1 KGHSH and CDR2 LQKENI come from the germline V gene. The CDR3 region is CASSPPGRETQYF. As DNA, the CDR3 is TGTGCCAGCTCACCACCCGGGAGGGAGACCCAGTACTTC.

The chain couples TRBV11-2 to TRBJ2-7; perhaps TRBD2 as D (5 bases). CDR3 length: 13 amino acids. Deletions cut 0 bases from V and 7 bases from J, with 10 bases between. Germline V gene lookup returns CDR1 SGHAT and CDR2 FQNNGV. Written as DNA, the CDR3 is TGTGCCAGCAGCTTAGATCACCAGCGGGAGCAGTACTTC. Translation: CASSLDHQREQYF.

The chain employs TRBV9 and TRBJ1-1, with TRBD1 matching over 8 bases. The CDR3 extends over 15 amino acids. The trim removed 0 bases at V and 5 bases at J, leaving 6 bases unmatched. Germline V gene sequence: CDR1 SGDLS, CDR2 YYNGEE. The CDR3 spells CASSVGQGRGTEAFF. The CDR3 DNA follows: TGTGCCAGCAGCGTAGGACAGGGGAGGGGAACTGAAGCTTTCTTT.